Below, 26 T cell receptor beta chains from the same sample are listed, as sequenced in a study of blood T cell repertoires in COVID-19. Only in-frame clones appear in the TCRdb table, and some are missing; sequencing was by immunoSEQ multiplex PCR. The table shows 350,000 to 550,000 clones, with approximately 92% occurring only once. Sequencing input: PBMCs or T cells enriched from blood (not recorded which). These receptors were obtained from a young man who had recovered from COVID-19.

This chain links TRBV3-1 (or the pseudogene TRBV3-2) with TRBJ2-1, with a tentative D call TRBD2 (9 bases). Germline values: CDR1 LGHDT, CDR2 YNNKEL (reference sequence). CDR3 size: 13 residues. V was pared by 6 bases and J by 8 bases, with 14 bases between. The chain's CDR3 is CASRRGGQDEQFF. The CDR3, as DNA: TGTGCCAGCAGGCGGGGGGGACAGGATGAGCAGTTCTTC.

This chain links TRBV28 with TRBJ2-1; TRBD2 might be the D (6 bases). CDR3 size: 15 residues. The germline V gene encodes CDR1 MDHEN and CDR2 SYDVKM. V was clipped by 7 bases and J by 0 bases, with 13 bases between them. This chain's CDR3 is CASNQAGSSYNEQFF. DNA of the CDR3: TGTGCCAGCAATCAAGCGGGTTCCTCCTACAATGAGCAGTTCTTC.

V and J are TRBV11-2 and TRBJ1-1, with no clear D. This CDR3 region has 15 residues. CDR1 is SGHAT, CDR2 FQNNGV, per germline. V shed 5 bases and J shed 0 bases, with 13 bases lying between them. The CDR3 DNA reads as TGTGCCAGCAGCCGGTTATCTGTTATGAACACTGAAGCTTTCTTT. Translating gives CASSRLSVMNTEAFF.

This clone has a handful of counts. V gene TRBV7-3 combines with J gene TRBJ2-7, with D hard to call. The CDR3 consists of 14 residues. V was cut by 2 bases and J by 0 bases, with 8 bases left in between. In germline, CDR1 is SGHTA, CDR2 FQGTGA. The CDR3 spells CASSLVVSSYEQYF. The CDR3 DNA sequence: TGTGCCAGCAGCTTAGTTGTGAGCTCCTACGAGCAGTACTTC.

The rearrangement uses TRBV2 and TRBJ1-5; D unclear. Trimming pared 8 bases from V and 6 bases from J, leaving 23 bases between. Germline CDR1 SNHLY, CDR2 FYNNEI. The CDR3 sequence is 16 residues long. The CDR3, as DNA: TGTGCCAGCTCTACCTGGGGAGGGATTGGCGGTCAGCCCCAGCATTTT. It encodes CASSTWGGIGGQPQHF.

The V and J genes are TRBV5-1 and TRBJ2-3; 9 bases agree with TRBD2. V lost 0 bases to trimming and J lost 6 bases; unmatched junction nucleotides: 5. The V gene's germline CDR1 is SGHRS and CDR2 YFSETQ. This CDR3 is built from 15 residues. The CDR3: CASSLVAGGLDTQYF. CDR3 nucleotide sequence: TGCGCCAGCAGCTTGGTGGCGGGAGGGTTGGATACGCAGTATTTT.

The chain couples TRBV27 to TRBJ1-5, with D possibly being TRBD1 (6 bases). Looked up from germline, CDR1 is MNHEY and CDR2 is SMNVEV (reference sequence). The germline V and J ends were trimmed by 8 bases and 6 bases, with 14 bases remaining between them. The CDR3 extends over 13 amino acids. The CDR3 DNA reads TGTGCCAGCGGGGCAGGGGTCGGTCAGCCCCAGCATTTT. This translates into CASGAGVGQPQHF.

Of note for this clone: Other DNA sequences from this sample encode an identical CDR3 as well. This chain joins TRBV18 and TRBJ1-4; 10 bases agree with TRBD1. The length of the CDR3 is 14 residues. The ends lost 3 bases at V and 6 bases at J; junction bases unmatched: 1. Germline CDR1 KGHSH, CDR2 LQKENI. CDR3 protein: CASSPGTGDEKLFF. CDR3 nucleotide sequence: TGTGCCAGCTCACCGGGGACAGGGGATGAAAAACTGTTTTTT.

The chain carries TRBV27 and TRBJ2-7; the match to TRBD2 covers 8 bases. CDR1 MNHEY and CDR2 SMNVEV come from the germline V gene (reference sequence). The junction had 3 bases not matched to a gene; V was cut back by 0 bases and J by 2 bases. The CDR3 covers 15 residues. This CDR3 reads CASSLSAGRAYEQYF. The CDR3 DNA is TGTGCCAGCAGTTTATCTGCCGGGAGGGCCTACGAGCAGTACTTC.

The chain joins TRBV6-1 to TRBJ2-7; 7 bases match TRBD1. The CDR3 sequence is 15 residues long. The junction had 8 bases not matched to a gene; V was cut back by 1 base and J by 5 bases. Germline values: CDR1 MNHNS, CDR2 SASEGT. This CDR3 is CASSEGGGRTNEQYF. In DNA form, the CDR3 reads TGTGCCAGCAGTGAAGGAGGGGGCCGCACGAACGAGCAGTACTTC.

The chain carries TRBV5-6 and TRBJ2-7, with D perhaps matching TRBD2 (5 bases). Germline V gene data show CDR1 as SGHDT and CDR2 as YYEEEE. With 2 bases removed from V and 3 bases from J, the gap between germline ends came to 21 bases. The CDR3 is 17 residues long. The CDR3 nucleotides are TGTGCCAGCAGCTTTCCCGGGCCCCGCACGGGGTACTACGAGCAGTACTTC. This sequence encodes CASSFPGPRTGYYEQYF.

V is TRBV19 and J is TRBJ1-5, with D maybe TRBD1 (6 bases). Trimming stripped 6 bases from V and 6 bases from J, with 18 bases between. The CDR3 has 15 amino acids. Germline assignment: CDR1 LNHDA and CDR2 SQIVND (reference sequence). This chain's CDR3 is CASSIRGGTAQPQHF. DNA for the CDR3: TGTGCCAGTAGCATTAGGGGGGGGACGGCTCAGCCCCAGCATTTT.

In DNA form, the CDR3 reads TGTGCCAGCAGTTACCAGGGACAGGGAAGGGCAGATACGCAGTATTTT. Its protein is CASSYQGQGRADTQYF. This rearrangement joins TRBV6-5 to TRBJ2-3, with 9 bases fitting TRBD1. There are 16 residues in the CDR3. V lost 2 bases and J lost 4; bases outside the gene matches: 7. Germline V gene sequence: CDR1 MNHEY, CDR2 SVGAGI.

The genes are TRBV19 and TRBJ1-2; D call uncertain. Germline V gene data show CDR1 as LNHDA and CDR2 as SQIVND (reference sequence). Deletions cut 9 bases from V and 6 bases from J, with 26 bases between. The CDR3 covers 16 residues. The CDR3 protein is CASGQVPAVKKDGYTF. In DNA form, the CDR3 reads TGTGCCAGCGGTCAGGTACCCGCCGTGAAAAAGGATGGCTACACCTTC.

The CDR3 DNA reads TGTGCCAGCAGTTACGGGGACAGGGGCGGGAGTGGCTACACCTTC. Encoded protein: CASSYGDRGGSGYTF. V and J are TRBV6-2 or TRBV6-3 and TRBJ1-2, with TRBD1 matching over 10 bases. Germline V gene sequence: CDR1 MNHEY, CDR2 SVGEGT. The CDR3 totals 15 residues. With 2 bases clipped from V and 7 bases from J, the junction kept 7 bases outside the gene matches.

The chain is built from TRBV5-1 and TRBJ2-1; 7 bases map to TRBD2. The CDR3 spans 14 residues. V shed 0 bases and J 5 bases; nucleotides not matched to a gene: 2. CDR1 and CDR2 (germline): SGHRS, YFSETQ. The CDR3 is CASSLGLADNEQFF. The CDR3 DNA reads as TGCGCCAGCAGCTTGGGGCTAGCGGACAATGAGCAGTTCTTC. Full variable domain (rest looked up from reference TRBV5-1 and TRBJ2-1): KAGVTQTPRYLIKTRGQQVTLSCSPISGHRSVSWYQQTPGQGLQFLFEYFSETQRNKGNFPGRFSGRQFSNSRSEMNVSTLELGDSALYLCASSLGLADNEQFFGPGTRLTVL.

The J gene is TRBJ2-3, the V gene TRBV28; tentatively, D is TRBD2 (5 bases). Per the germline V gene, CDR1 is MDHEN and CDR2 is SYDVKM. Trimming took 5 bases from V and 2 from J, leaving 17 bases between them. CDR3 size: 16 residues. In DNA form, the CDR3 reads TGTGCCAGCAGTATTCCCGGGAAACGAATCACAGATACGCAGTATTTT. Translated, it gives CASSIPGKRITDTQYF.

The chain joins TRBV19 to TRBJ2-7; the match to TRBD1 covers 7 bases. Germline CDR1 reads LNHDA; CDR2 reads SQIVND (reference sequence). CDR3 size: 14 residues. V lost 4 bases, J lost 3 bases, and 6 bases stayed unmatched. The CDR3 DNA reads as TGTGCCAGTAGTAAACCCGGGACAGTCTACGAGCAGTACTTC. Translated: CASSKPGTVYEQYF.

As regards this clone: Other DNA sequences in the same sample also yield this CDR3. This chain uses TRBV28 with TRBJ1-2, with D tentatively TRBD1 (6 bases). CDR1 and CDR2 (germline): MDHEN, SYDVKM. The CDR3 consists of 12 residues. Trimming stripped 6 bases from V and 4 bases from J, with 9 bases between. CDR3 DNA sequence: TGTGCCAGCAGCTCGGACAGCTATGGCTACACCTTC. Its translation: CASSSDSYGYTF.

CDR3 amino acids: CASRTSGENTGELFF. The CDR3 DNA sequence: TGTGCCAGCAGGACTAGCGGGGAGAACACCGGGGAGCTGTTTTTT. The chain couples TRBV7-2 to TRBJ2-2; 11 bases line up with TRBD2. The V and J ends lost 6 bases and 1 base, in that order; junction bases with no gene match: 1. CDR3 length equals 15 residues. The germline CDR1 and CDR2 sequences are SGHTA and FQGNSA. The full variable domain, in which reference TRBV7-2 and TRBJ2-2 provide the parts outside the CDR3, is GAGVSQSPSNKVTEKGKDVELRCDPISGHTALYWYRQSLGQGLEFLIYFQGNSAPDKSGLPSDRFSAERTGGSVSTLTIQRTQQEDSAVYLCASRTSGENTGELFFGEGSRLTVL.

The V and J genes are TRBV5-6 and TRBJ2-3, with D tentatively TRBD2 (5 bases). The CDR3 runs to 14 residues. In germline, CDR1 is SGHDT, CDR2 YYEEEE. Trimming stripped 3 bases from V and 1 base from J, with 9 bases between. CDR3 protein: CASSWGSGTDTQYF. The CDR3 DNA reads TGTGCCAGCAGCTGGGGTAGCGGCACAGATACGCAGTATTTT.

The gene calls are TRBV4-1 and TRBJ1-1, with D unresolved. V was cut by 4 bases and J by 5 bases, with 23 bases left in between. The CDR3 is made up of 17 amino acids. CDR1 MGHRA and CDR2 YSYEKL come from the germline V gene. CDR3 bases: TGCGCCAGCAGCCCAGACCGGGGTTCCCATCGTAGGACTGAAGCTTTCTTT. It yields the protein CASSPDRGSHRRTEAFF.

CDR3 nucleotides: TGTGCCTGGAGGACACAGGGGGCTGGGGAGACCCAGTACTTC. Encoded protein: CAWRTQGAGETQYF. V and J are TRBV30 and TRBJ2-5, with 9 positions matching TRBD1. Unmatched junction bases numbered 7, after V lost 3 bases and J lost 5 bases. Germline CDR1 is GTSNPN and CDR2 is SVGIG (reference sequence). The CDR3 is 14 amino acids.

The chain links TRBV6-5 to TRBJ1-1, with D possibly TRBD1 on 5 matching bases. The length of the CDR3 is 14 residues. With 6 bases removed from V and 4 bases from J, the gap between germline ends came to 15 bases. Germline V gene lookup returns CDR1 MNHEY and CDR2 SVGAGI. The DNA for the CDR3 is TGTGCCAGCAGACCCGGAGGGACGGGCACTGAAGCTTTCTTT. Translating gives CASRPGGTGTEAFF.

The rearrangement links TRBV30 to TRBJ1-4; the match to TRBD1 covers 7 bases. V lost 1 base, J lost 8 bases, and 7 bases stayed unmatched. Germline CDR1 GTSNPN, CDR2 SVGIG (reference sequence). CDR3 size: 14 residues. The CDR3 nucleotides read TGTGCCTGGAGTGCAGGAGGGGGCTACGAAAAACTGTTTTTT. This translates into CAWSAGGGYEKLFF.

The J gene is TRBJ2-7, the V gene TRBV12-3 or TRBV12-4; a weak D match, TRBD1 (5 bases). The ends were cut back, 3 bases at V and 12 bases at J, with 18 bases in the middle. This CDR3 is 13 amino acids long. CDR3 DNA sequence: TGTGCCAGCAGTTTCCAGCAAGACAGACCCCTGTACTTC. Translating gives CASSFQQDRPLYF.